This T cell receptor (beta chain) was sequenced during a study of CD8+CD57+ T cells in acquired aplastic anemia. Study as a whole: When averaged, DNA from sorted CD4+ and CD8+ cells came to 2.5 to 3.5 ug.

This CDR3 spans 12 amino acids. The V end was cut by 0 bases, the J end by 5 bases, with 4 bases between. Looked up from germline, CDR1 is SGHRS and CDR2 is YFSETQ. Study results and caveats: Patients and healthy controls showed no significant CD8+ Simpson's diversity difference. Overlap between patients and controls comprised some 31 CD8+ CDR3 sequences.

This clonotype has more than one count but fewer than ten. The antigen remains unidentified. Genomic DNA provided the template from which TCR beta VDJ and CDR3 profiles were obtained. TCRdb itself ran the reads through MiXCR, one entry per CDR3 protein. Of 200,000 or so distinct CDR3 sequences listed, 55% to 70% are singletons. The sample taken for sequencing was sorted CD4+, CD8+, or CD8+CD57+ T cells (not recorded which) from PBMCs. This receptor was taken from a human donor with severe aplastic anemia or a healthy control (not recorded which). This chain uses TRBV5-1 with TRBJ2-3; D is unresolved. This CDR3 is CASSLAGDTQYF. The CDR3 DNA reads as TGCGCCAGCAGCTTGGCTGGAGATACGCAGTATTTT.